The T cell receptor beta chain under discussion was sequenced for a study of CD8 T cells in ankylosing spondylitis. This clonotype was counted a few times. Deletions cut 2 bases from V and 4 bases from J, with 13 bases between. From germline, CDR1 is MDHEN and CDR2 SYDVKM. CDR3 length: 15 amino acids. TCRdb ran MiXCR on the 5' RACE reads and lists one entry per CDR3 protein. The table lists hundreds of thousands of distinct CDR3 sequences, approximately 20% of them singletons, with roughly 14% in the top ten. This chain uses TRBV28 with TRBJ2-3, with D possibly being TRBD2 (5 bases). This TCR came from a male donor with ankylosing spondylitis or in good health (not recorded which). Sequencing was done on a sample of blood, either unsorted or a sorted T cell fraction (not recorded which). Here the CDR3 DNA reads TGTGCCAGCAGTTTACAGCTAGCTACCGCAGATACGCAGTATTTT. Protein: CASSLQLATADTQYF.